This TCR beta chain was sequenced for a study of lymphopenia after photon versus proton radiotherapy. Produced via immunoSEQ multiplex PCR; TCRdb's table is partial and in-frame only. The profile shows 89,000 or so clones, around four fifths of them singletons. Per the germline V gene, CDR1 is MNHNY and CDR2 is SVGAGI (reference sequence). This CDR3 spans 13 amino acids. V was pared by 7 bases and J by 7 bases, with 14 bases between. Study-wide results and limits: Post-nadir diversity loss with photons came from oligoclonal expansion, particularly CD8+ Temra cells. Only patients who died were analyzed for survival; proton advantage is unproven. Photon-treated patients lost naive T cells and TCR diversity; proton-treated stayed stable.

This clone is a singleton in its sample. What it binds is unknown. The sequence derives from a man between 60 and 70 years old with pancreatic cancer. The chain uses TRBV6-6 and TRBJ1-5, with D tentatively TRBD1 (6 bases). Sequencing used peripheral blood, obtained from a patient treated with proton-based radiotherapy. The chain's CDR3 is CASTLNREQPQHF. The CDR3 nucleotides are TGTGCCAGCACTCTCAACAGGGAACAGCCCCAGCATTTT.